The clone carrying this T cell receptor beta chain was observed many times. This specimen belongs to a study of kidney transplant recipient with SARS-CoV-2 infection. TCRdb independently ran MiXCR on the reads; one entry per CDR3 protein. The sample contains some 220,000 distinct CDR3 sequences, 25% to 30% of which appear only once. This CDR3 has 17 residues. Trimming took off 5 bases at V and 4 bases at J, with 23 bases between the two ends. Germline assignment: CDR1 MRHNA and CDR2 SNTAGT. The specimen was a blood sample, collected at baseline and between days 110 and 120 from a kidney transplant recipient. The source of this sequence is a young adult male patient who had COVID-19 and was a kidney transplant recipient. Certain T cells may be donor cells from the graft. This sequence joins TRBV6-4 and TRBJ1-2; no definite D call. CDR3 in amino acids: CASSYNCSHGKTYGYTF. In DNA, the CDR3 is TGTGCCAGCAGTTACAATTGCTCACACGGAAAGACCTATGGCTACACCTTC.